The 15 T cell receptor beta chains below come from one sample, sequenced in a study of neoadjuvant anti-PD-1 for oral cavity cancer. The repertoire was sequenced with immunoSEQ multiplex PCR; TCRdb's copy has only in-frame clones and lacks some. This table has about 9,400 clones, roughly three fifths appearing once. Stated time point: after neoadjuvant nivolumab, at surgical resection. The sequenced sample was PBMCs, obtained after nivolumab (anti-PD-1) treatment. These receptors were obtained from a person aged 35-79 years with oral cavity squamous cell carcinoma.

This chain connects TRBV19 to TRBJ1-5; tentative D call: TRBD1 (5 bases). V gave up 3 bases and J gave up 0 bases, with 12 bases separating them. The CDR3 runs to 16 residues. Per germline, CDR1 LNHDA and CDR2 SQIVND (reference sequence). For the CDR3, the DNA is TGTGCCAGTAGTATTGGGGCACAGTTTAGCAATCAGCCCCAGCATTTT. Protein sequence: CASSIGAQFSNQPQHF.

This chain uses TRBV5-4 with TRBJ2-5, with 9 bases lining up with TRBD2. Germline CDR1 and CDR2: SGHNT and YYREEE (reference sequence). This CDR3 has 15 residues. Trimming took 4 bases from V and 5 from J; bases not matched to a gene: 9. DNA of the CDR3: TGTGCCAGCAGCCTGTTCCGGAGCGGGGGGGAGACCCAGTACTTC. Its translation: CASSLFRSGGETQYF.

This clone was seen only a few times. The rearrangement uses TRBV2 and TRBJ1-5, with D tentatively TRBD1 (5 bases). In germline, CDR1 is SNHLY, CDR2 FYNNEI. V lost 5 bases to trimming and J lost 2 bases, with 16 bases between them. The CDR3 contains 16 residues. CDR3 in amino acids: CASSFDSPGGNQPQHF. The CDR3 region has the DNA TGTGCCAGCAGTTTCGACTCTCCGGGGGGCAATCAGCCCCAGCATTTT.

V and J are TRBV5-1 and TRBJ1-5, with no clear D. This CDR3 is 13 amino acids long. V was clipped by 0 bases and J by 7 bases, with 8 bases between them. Germline V gives CDR1 SGHRS, CDR2 YFSETQ. CDR3 DNA sequence: TGCGCCAGCAGCTTGGACGGGGTCCAGCCCCAGCATTTT. This codes for CASSLDGVQPQHF.

The CDR3 bases are TGTGCCAGCAGCTTAGCAATAGTGGGAGCTAACATTCAGTACTTC. Translation gives CASSLAIVGANIQYF. V gene TRBV7-2 combines with J gene TRBJ2-4, with D perhaps matching TRBD2 (5 bases). The ends were cut back, 0 bases at V and 7 bases at J, with 13 bases in the middle. Germline values: CDR1 SGHTA, CDR2 FQGNSA. This CDR3 contains 15 residues. Full variable domain (rest looked up from reference TRBV7-2 and TRBJ2-4): GAGVSQSPSNKVTEKGKDVELRCDPISGHTALYWYRQSLGQGLEFLIYFQGNSAPDKSGLPSDRFSAERTGGSVSTLTIQRTQQEDSAVYLCASSLAIVGANIQYFGAGTRLSVL.

The chain couples TRBV5-6 to TRBJ2-5, with 9 bases identical to TRBD1. The germline V gene encodes CDR1 SGHDT and CDR2 YYEEEE. Trimming removed 1 base from V and 2 bases from J; junction bases left unmatched: 3. The CDR3 has 15 amino acids. The CDR3 DNA sequence: TGTGCCAGCAGCTTGCCCGACAGGGGGCAAGAGACCCAGTACTTC. This encodes CASSLPDRGQETQYF.

This chain uses TRBV4-2 with TRBJ2-1, with D hard to call. The length of the CDR3 is 16 residues. Per germline, CDR1 LGHNA and CDR2 YNFKEQ. V dropped 0 bases and J dropped 1 base, with 10 bases sitting between them. The CDR3 sequence: CASSQDWHGSYNEQFF. CDR3 DNA: TGTGCCAGCAGCCAAGATTGGCACGGGTCCTACAATGAGCAGTTCTTC.

This clone has a handful of counts. This sequence joins TRBV2 and TRBJ1-4, with D maybe TRBD1 (5 bases). Per the germline V gene, CDR1 is SNHLY and CDR2 is FYNNEI. This CDR3 has 14 residues. V was pared by 5 bases and J by 7 bases, with 14 bases between. The CDR3 spells CASSLRGGIEKLFF. DNA for the CDR3: TGTGCCAGCAGTCTGCGGGGGGGGATTGAAAAACTGTTTTTT.

V and J are TRBV13 and TRBJ2-1; tentative D call: TRBD2 (6 bases). V lost 5 bases and J 5 bases, leaving 13 bases between the germline ends. The CDR3 has 14 amino acids. CDR1 and CDR2 (germline): PRHDT, FYEKMQ (reference sequence). CDR3: CASSLLAAHNEQFF. The CDR3 coding sequence is TGTGCCAGCAGCCTCTTAGCGGCTCACAATGAGCAGTTCTTC.

This sequence joins TRBV6-1 and TRBJ2-7, with TRBD2 identical over 7 bases. Germline CDR1 MNHNS, CDR2 SASEGT. The CDR3 is 13 amino acids. Germline trimming cut 7 bases from V and 4 bases from J; bases unmatched to any gene: 7. The CDR3 DNA sequence: TGTGCCAGCACGCGGGGGTTTAATTACGAGCAGTACTTC. It codes for CASTRGFNYEQYF.

The V and J genes are TRBV10-2 and TRBJ1-2; D perhaps matches TRBD1 (6 bases). Between the trimmed V and J ends, which lost 0 bases and 4 bases, there was a span of 18 bases. Germline assignment: CDR1 WSHSY and CDR2 SAAADI. There are 17 residues in the CDR3. The CDR3 DNA follows: TGCGCCAGCAGTGAGTCTGGTCAAAGGACAGACAGCTATGGCTACACCTTC. It translates to CASSESGQRTDSYGYTF.

J is TRBJ1-4 and V is TRBV5-6, with 9 bases matching TRBD1. The CDR3 is 18 residues long. Germline loops: CDR1 SGHDT, CDR2 YYEEEE. V dropped 4 bases and J dropped 8; count of bases not matched to a gene: 18. For the CDR3, the DNA is TGTGCCAGCAGCCATCGGGACAGGGTTCTATATGGCCTGGAAAAACTGTTTTTT. Its protein product is CASSHRDRVLYGLEKLFF.

This clone was counted only a few times. This rearrangement joins TRBV6-6 to TRBJ1-1; D unresolved. V dropped 5 bases and J dropped 6 bases, with 7 bases sitting between them. The CDR3 extends over 11 amino acids. Looked up from germline, CDR1 is MNHNY and CDR2 is SVGAGI (reference sequence). CDR3 nucleotides: TGTGCCAGCAGTATGGACGCTGAAGCTTTCTTT. It yields the protein CASSMDAEAFF.

The rearrangement joins TRBV13 to TRBJ1-1; D is possibly TRBD1 (5 bases). Germline CDR1 is PRHDT and CDR2 is FYEKMQ (reference sequence). The CDR3 is 15 residues long. Trimming pared 0 bases from V and 0 bases from J, leaving 8 bases between. Written as DNA, the CDR3 is TGTGCCAGCAGCTTAGGCAGGGCTGTGAACACTGAAGCTTTCTTT. Amino acid sequence: CASSLGRAVNTEAFF.

The chain has TRBV29-1 and TRBJ2-7; tentatively, D is TRBD1 (6 bases). The germline gives CDR1 SQVTM, CDR2 ANQGSEA. V shed 4 bases and J shed 6 bases, with 19 bases lying between them. The CDR3 runs to 14 residues. The DNA for the CDR3 is TGCAGCGTTGTTCTTTCCAGGGGCTCTAGCGAGCAGTACTTC. Its protein product is CSVVLSRGSSEQYF.